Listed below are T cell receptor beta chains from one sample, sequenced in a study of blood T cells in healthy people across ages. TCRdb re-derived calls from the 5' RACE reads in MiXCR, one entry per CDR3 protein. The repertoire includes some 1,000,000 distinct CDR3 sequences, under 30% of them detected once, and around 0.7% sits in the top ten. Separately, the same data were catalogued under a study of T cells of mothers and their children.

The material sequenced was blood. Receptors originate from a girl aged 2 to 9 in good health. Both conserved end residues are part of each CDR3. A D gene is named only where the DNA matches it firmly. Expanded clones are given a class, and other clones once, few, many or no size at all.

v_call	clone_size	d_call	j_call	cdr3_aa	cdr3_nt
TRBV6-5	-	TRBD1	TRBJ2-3	CASSYSTGATDTQYF	TGTGCCAGCAGTTACTCGACAGGGGCCACAGATACGCAGTATTTT
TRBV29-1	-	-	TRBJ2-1	CSVGRDNHNEQFF	TGCAGCGTTGGACGGGACAATCACAATGAGCAGTTCTTC
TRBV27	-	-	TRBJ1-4	CASRGQDEKLFF	TGTGCCAGCCGAGGGCAGGATGAAAAACTGTTTTTT
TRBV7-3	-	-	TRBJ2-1	CASSLRADGGNEQFF	TGTGCCAGCAGCTTAAGGGCAGACGGGGGCAATGAGCAGTTCTTC
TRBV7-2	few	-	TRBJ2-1	CASSLVERGNEQFF	TGTGCCAGCAGCTTAGTTGAGAGGGGCAATGAGCAGTTCTTC
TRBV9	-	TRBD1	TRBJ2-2	CASSALTGGITGELFF	TGTGCCAGCAGCGCCCTCACAGGGGGTATCACCGGGGAGCTGTTTTTT
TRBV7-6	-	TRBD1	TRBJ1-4	CASSPTHRGYEKLFF	TGTGCCAGCAGCCCAACCCACAGGGGATATGAAAAACTGTTTTTT
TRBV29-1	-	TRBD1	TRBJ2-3	CSVEGWTGPVDTQYF	TGCAGCGTCGAGGGGTGGACAGGGCCAGTGGATACGCAGTATTTT
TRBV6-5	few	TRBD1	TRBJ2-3	CASSYPGTGDTDTQYF	TGTGCCAGCAGTTATCCCGGGACAGGAGACACAGATACGCAGTATTTT
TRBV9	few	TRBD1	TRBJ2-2	CASSAGQMGTGELFF	TGTGCCAGCAGCGCGGGACAGATGGGCACCGGGGAGCTGTTTTTT
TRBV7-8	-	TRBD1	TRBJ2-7	CASSLPDRGIPYEQYF	TGTGCCAGCAGCTTACCGGACAGGGGGATTCCCTACGAGCAGTACTTC
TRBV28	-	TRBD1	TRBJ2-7	CASSLEMGQGSYEQYF	TGTGCCAGCAGTTTAGAGATGGGACAGGGTTCCTACGAGCAGTACTTC
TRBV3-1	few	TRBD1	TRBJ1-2	CTSSRQDRVRYTF	TGTACCAGCAGCCGGCAGGACAGGGTACGCTACACCTTC
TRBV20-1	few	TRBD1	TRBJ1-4	CSARIRGRYEELFF	TGCAGTGCTAGGATCAGGGGGCGTTATGAAGAACTGTTTTTT
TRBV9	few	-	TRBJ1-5	CASSVGFSQPQHF	TGTGCCAGCAGCGTAGGGTTCAGTCAGCCCCAGCATTTT
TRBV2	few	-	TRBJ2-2	CASSDSSSGELFF	TGTGCCAGCAGTGATAGTTCCTCCGGGGAGCTGTTTTTT
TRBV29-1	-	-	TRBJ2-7	CSVEDRERGYEQYF	TGCAGCGTTGAAGATCGCGAGAGGGGCTACGAGCAGTACTTC
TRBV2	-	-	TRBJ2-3	CASRDTGQRNTQYF	TGTGCCAGCAGAGATACCGGGCAACGTAATACGCAGTATTTT
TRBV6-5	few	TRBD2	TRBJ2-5	CASSYSGLAQETQYF	TGTGCCAGCAGTTACTCGGGACTAGCTCAAGAGACCCAGTACTTC
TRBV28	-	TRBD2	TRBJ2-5	CASSLSREGETQYF	TGTGCCAGCAGTTTATCCCGGGAGGGGGAGACCCAGTACTTC
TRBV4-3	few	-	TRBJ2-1	CASSQGLSEGQFF	TGCGCCAGCAGCCAGGGACTTTCCGAGGGGCAGTTCTTC
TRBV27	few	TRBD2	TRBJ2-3	CASSPQGLAGVDTQYF	TGTGCCAGCAGTCCCCAGGGGCTAGCGGGGGTGGATACGCAGTATTTT
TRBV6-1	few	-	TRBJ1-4	CASSSFRTYSHEKLFF	TGTGCCAGCAGCTCATTCCGGACCTATTCTCATGAAAAACTGTTTTTT
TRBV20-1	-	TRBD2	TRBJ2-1	CSASSPREGYEQFF	TGCAGTGCCAGTTCGCCCCGGGAGGGATATGAGCAGTTCTTC
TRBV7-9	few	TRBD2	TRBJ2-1	CASSPSRGLASNEQFF	TGTGCCAGCAGCCCAAGCAGGGGACTAGCGAGCAATGAGCAGTTCTTC
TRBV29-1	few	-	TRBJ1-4	CSVRETQKLFF	TGCAGCGTCAGGGAGACTCAAAAACTGTTTTTT
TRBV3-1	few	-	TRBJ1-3	CASSQERGNTIYF	TGTGCCAGCAGCCAAGAGCGAGGAAACACCATATATTTT
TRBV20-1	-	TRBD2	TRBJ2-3	CSAPWREGTDTQYF	TGCAGTGCTCCGTGGCGGGAGGGCACAGATACGCAGTATTTT
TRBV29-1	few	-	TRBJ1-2	CSVRGGDPHGYTF	TGCAGCGTTAGGGGGGGGGACCCCCACGGCTACACCTTC
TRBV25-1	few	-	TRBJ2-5	CASSEFSVQETQYF	TGTGCCAGCAGTGAATTTTCAGTCCAAGAGACCCAGTACTTC
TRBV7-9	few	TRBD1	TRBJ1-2	CASSSHFIAQGSNYGYTF	TGTGCCAGCAGCTCCCACTTCATAGCACAGGGGTCTAACTATGGCTACACCTTC
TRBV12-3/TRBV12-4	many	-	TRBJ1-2	CASSFSGGYTF	TGTGCCAGCAGTTTCTCGGGTGGCTACACCTTC
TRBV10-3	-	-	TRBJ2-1	CAISPGTSNSYNEQFF	TGTGCCATCAGCCCCGGGACTTCAAACTCCTACAATGAGCAGTTCTTC
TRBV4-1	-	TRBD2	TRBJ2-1	CASSHPGLNEQFF	TGCGCCAGCAGCCACCCGGGACTAAATGAGCAGTTCTTC
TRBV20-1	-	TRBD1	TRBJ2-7	CSARRTGGNEQYF	TGCAGTGCTAGGCGGACAGGGGGCAACGAGCAGTACTTC
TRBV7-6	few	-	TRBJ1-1	CASSGNGDEAFF	TGTGCCAGCAGCGGTAACGGGGACGAAGCTTTCTTT